These 6 T cell receptor beta chains were sequenced from one sample in a study of cytomegalovirus exposure and HLA in healthy donors. The primer mix had 60 Vbeta and 13 Jbeta primers. Sequenced by immunoSEQ multiplex PCR; TCRdb stores in-frame clones only, minus some. Altogether 100,000 to 150,000 clones are present, roughly 70% being singletons, with the ten largest covering around 4.2%. Source material: PBMCs. Every receptor here comes from a man aged 50 to 59 in good health and CMV-seropositive.

The sample holds a few counts of this clone. DNA for the CDR3: TGTGCCAGCAGCAAAATCAGGGGGCCCCACGAGCAGTACTTC. It encodes CASSKIRGPHEQYF. The chain links TRBV21-1 to TRBJ2-7; TRBD1 was called by the table and not checked on the DNA. TRBV21-1 is a pseudogene segment. The CDR3 runs to 14 residues.

CDR3 sequence reads: CASSVTGGRGTEAFF. For the CDR3, the DNA is TGTGCCAGCAGCGTGACAGGGGGTAGGGGCACTGAAGCTTTCTTT. The V and J genes are TRBV9 and TRBJ1-1; 9 nucleotides align to TRBD1. CDR1 and CDR2 from the germline V gene are SGDLS and YYNGEE. J lost 4 bases, V lost 2 bases, and 6 bases had no gene match. The CDR3 sequence is 15 residues long.

The V gene is TRBV19, the J gene TRBJ1-4, with D hard to call. The CDR3 covers 17 residues. Looked up from germline, CDR1 is LNHDA and CDR2 is SQIVND (reference sequence). V was clipped by 4 bases and J by 5 bases, with 20 bases between them. The DNA of the CDR3 is TGTGCCAGTAGTACCCCACCCTATAAGGCTAGAAATGAAAAACTGTTTTTT. Translation: CASSTPPYKARNEKLFF.

This clone occurred a few times. The rearrangement uses TRBV4-1 and TRBJ1-2; D gene uncertain. The V and J ends lost 1 base and 8 bases respectively, with 14 bases between them. The CDR3 is 14 residues long. Germline V lookup: CDR1 MGHRA, CDR2 YSYEKL. As DNA, the CDR3 is TGCGCCAGCAGCCAAGTAGACGGAACTATCGGCTACACCTTC. It is translated as CASSQVDGTIGYTF.

This rearrangement joins TRBV18 to TRBJ2-7; D is undetermined. CDR3 length: 13 residues. Germline CDR1 reads KGHSH; CDR2 reads LQKENI. The V end was cut by 8 bases, the J end by 3 bases, with 14 bases between. The CDR3 here is CASGGRNFYEQYF. Here the CDR3 DNA reads TGTGCCAGCGGCGGCCGGAACTTCTACGAGCAGTACTTC. The whole variable domain, remainder taken from reference TRBV18 and TRBJ2-7, is NAGVMQNPRHLVRRRGQEARLRCSPMKGHSHVYWYRQLPEEGLKFMVYLQKENIIDESGMPKERFSAEFPKEGPSILRIQQVVRGDSAAYFCASGGRNFYEQYFGPGTRLTVT.

This clone was found a few times. J is TRBJ2-2 and V is TRBV2, with 10 bases matching TRBD1. Germline V gene sequence: CDR1 SNHLY, CDR2 FYNNEI. There are 13 residues in the CDR3. J was trimmed by 11 bases and V by 9 bases; bases with no gene match: 9. This chain's CDR3 is CASLRDRGYELFF. CDR3 coding DNA: TGTGCCAGTCTCCGGGACAGGGGATATGAGCTGTTTTTT.